These T cell receptor beta chains were read from a single sample in a study of cytomegalovirus exposure and HLA in healthy donors. The table came from immunoSEQ multiplex PCR; TCRdb's copy has only in-frame clones and leaves some out. Of 95,000 to 150,000 clones in the sample, 65% to 80% are singletons; the top ten hold roughly 6%. The source material was PBMCs. The receptor set was obtained from a man aged 18-30 years in good health and CMV-seropositive. CDR3s include the opening cysteine and the closing phenylalanine or tryptophan. D genes are given only for firm matches. Clone size is stated in some rows and not others, as once, few, many or a class when expanded.

d_call j_call v_call clone_size cdr3_nt cdr3_aa
. TRBJ2-5 TRBV5-5 . TGTGCCAGCAGTAATTGGGCGCGAGAGACCCAGTACTTC CASSNWARETQYF
. TRBJ1-5 TRBV15 once TGTGCCACCAGCAGAGTAAATCAGCCCCAGCATTTT CATSRVNQPQHF
. TRBJ2-7 TRBV9 . TGTGCCAGCAGCACGGGGGACGGGGCCCACGAGCAGTACTTC CASSTGDGAHEQYF
. TRBJ1-2 TRBV9 . TGTGCCAGCAGCCTCGACCCTATGGGGGGTGGCGGCTACACCTTC CASSLDPMGGGGYTF
. TRBJ1-2 TRBV30 . TGTGCCTGGAGTGTACTAGTCAGCGGCTACACCTTC CAWSVLVSGYTF
TRBD1 TRBJ1-5 TRBV28 once TGTGCCAGCAGTTTTACAGGGGGCTGGAGTCAGCCCCAGCATTTT CASSFTGGWSQPQHF
TRBD1 TRBJ2-6 TRBV7-3 . TGTGCCAGCAGTCCAGGGCAGGGGGCTGGGGCCAACGTCCTGACTTTC CASSPGQGAGANVLTF
TRBD2 TRBJ2-1 TRBV13 . TGTGCCAGCAGTTCCGGGACTAGCGGGGGGGCCTGGCAGTTCTTC CASSSGTSGGAWQFF
TRBD1 TRBJ1-4 TRBV5-1 once TGCGCCAGCAGCTCACCGGGACAGGGGTTCTGGGATGAAAAACTGTTTTTT CASSSPGQGFWDEKLFF
. TRBJ2-1 TRBV10-2 . TGCGCCAGCAGTGAGTGGGACATCACTAGTGAGCAGTTCTTC CASSEWDITSEQFF
. TRBJ1-5 TRBV10-1 once TGCGCCAGCAGTGATCCTGGACAGAATCAGCCCCAGCATTTT CASSDPGQNQPQHF
. TRBJ2-6 TRBV28 few TGTGCCAGCAGTTTACAATACAGGGTAACTCCTTCCTCTGGGGCCAACGTCCTGACTTTC CASSLQYRVTPSSGANVLTF
. TRBJ2-7 TRBV5-6 . TGTGCCAGCAGCCGGAGGACGGAATCCTACGAGCAGTACTTC CASSRRTESYEQYF
TRBD2 TRBJ2-1 TRBV14 once TGTGCCAGCAGCCAAGCCCCACCCCGGACTAGCGGGAACTCCTACAATGAGCAGTTCTTC CASSQAPPRTSGNSYNEQFF
. TRBJ2-1 TRBV6-5 . TGTGCCAGCAGCTACCGGAGGGGAGGCAATGAGCAGTTCTTC CASSYRRGGNEQFF
. TRBJ1-5 TRBV9 . TGTGCCAGTAGCCTACAGGGAAACAATCAGCCCCAGCATTTT CASSLQGNNQPQHF
. TRBJ1-2 TRBV6-5 . TGTGCCAGCAGCCGAGACGGGAGTTCCAACTATGGCTACACCTTC CASSRDGSSNYGYTF
. TRBJ1-6 TRBV6-1 . TGTGCCAGCAGTGAAGGGCGGGGGGGTTCACCCCTCCACTTT CASSEGRGGSPLHF
. TRBJ1-5 TRBV19 . TGTGCCAGTAGTATAGAGGGCAGGCGCAATCAGCCCCAGCATTTT CASSIEGRRNQPQHF
TRBD2 TRBJ2-7 TRBV14 . TGTGCCAGCAGCCAAGATGAGCGGGAGGGCCACTACGAGCAGTACTTC CASSQDEREGHYEQYF
TRBD1 TRBJ2-7 TRBV7-2 . TGTGCCAGCAGCTCTCCGGGACAGGGATACTCACGCCCATCCTACGAGCAGTACTTC CASSSPGQGYSRPSYEQYF
. TRBJ2-2 TRBV6-5 . TGTGCCAGCAGTTACTACTGGACAGAGAACACCGGGGAGCTGTTTTTT CASSYYWTENTGELFF
. TRBJ2-7 TRBV5-4 . TGTGCCAGCAGCTTGGCACGGGAGCCCTACGAGCAGTACTTC CASSLAREPYEQYF
TRBD1 TRBJ2-7 TRBV7-9 . TGTGCCAGCAGCTACCTGGACAGGGCCCGGGGCGAGCAGTACTTC CASSYLDRARGEQYF
TRBD2 TRBJ2-1 TRBV5-1 . TGCGCCAGCAGATCCGGGACTAGCGGGAGTTGGGGCTACAATGAGCAGTTCTTC CASRSGTSGSWGYNEQFF
TRBD1 TRBJ2-4 TRBV19 . TGTGCCAGTAGTACAGGACAGGGATACAGTCAGTACTTC CASSTGQGYSQYF
. TRBJ2-7 TRBV5-5 . TGTGCCAGCAGCTTGGAGCTCCCCTACGAGCAGTACTTC CASSLELPYEQYF
TRBD1 TRBJ2-1 TRBV6-6 . TGTGCCAGCAGCGAAAACCTCGGGACAGGGGGCACGTTCTTC CASSENLGTGGTFF
. TRBJ1-1 TRBV19 . TGTGCCAGTAGTACCGGACAGCGCACTGAAGCTTTCTTT CASSTGQRTEAFF
. TRBJ2-3 TRBV30 . TGTGCCTGGAGTAAACCGCAAGTCAGTATAAGCACAGATACGCAGTATTTT CAWSKPQVSISTDTQYF
TRBD2 TRBJ2-3 TRBV4-1 . TGCGCCAGCAGCCAAGGGACTAGCGGGAGGGGCAGCACAGATACGCAGTATTTT CASSQGTSGRGSTDTQYF
. TRBJ1-4 TRBV27 few TGTGCCAGCATGGACAAAAATGAAAAACTGTTTTTT CASMDKNEKLFF